The clone carrying this T cell receptor beta chain was detected ten times or more. The antigen is not known. This entry comes from a study of T cells in Graves' hyperthyroidism and ophthalmopathy. Study details: Peripheral blood was collected at initial diagnosis, before any treatment.

Findings and limits, study-wide: Among thyroid clonotypes expanded above 0.001, most also appeared in blood. Ophthalmopathy and stable hyperthyroidism were separated by a 13 V-J model.

The germline CDR1 and CDR2 sequences are DFQATT and SNEGSKA (reference sequence). The V segment lost 1 base and the J segment 11 bases; nucleotides outside the gene matches: 10. The CDR3 is 14 residues long. Researchers amplified the TCR beta CDR3 regions from RNA transcripts. The HTBI primer set was used in a first-round RT-PCR of the TCR CDR3. TCRdb fed the multiplex PCR reads into MiXCR, producing one record per CDR3 protein. Of approximately 520,000 distinct CDR3 sequences listed, roughly 25% are singletons. The sequenced sample was blood. The V and J genes are TRBV20-1 and TRBJ1-1, with 10 nucleotides matching TRBD1. This clonotype originated in a woman in her 30s with Graves' ophthalmopathy. CDR3 residues: CSARGQGDRGLAFF. As DNA, the CDR3 is TGCAGTGCTAGAGGGCAGGGGGACAGGGGATTGGCTTTCTTT.